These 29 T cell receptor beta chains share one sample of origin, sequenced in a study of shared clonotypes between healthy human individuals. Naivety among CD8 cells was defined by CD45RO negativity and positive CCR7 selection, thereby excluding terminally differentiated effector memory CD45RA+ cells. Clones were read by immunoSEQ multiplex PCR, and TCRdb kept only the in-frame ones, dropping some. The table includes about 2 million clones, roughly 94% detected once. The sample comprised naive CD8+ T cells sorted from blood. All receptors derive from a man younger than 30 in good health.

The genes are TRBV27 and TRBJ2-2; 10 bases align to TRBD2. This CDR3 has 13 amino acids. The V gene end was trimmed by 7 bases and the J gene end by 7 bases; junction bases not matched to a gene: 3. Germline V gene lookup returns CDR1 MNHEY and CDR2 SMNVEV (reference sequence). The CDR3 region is CASTSGGDGELFF. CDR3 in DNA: TGTGCCAGCACTAGCGGGGGTGACGGGGAGCTGTTTTTT.

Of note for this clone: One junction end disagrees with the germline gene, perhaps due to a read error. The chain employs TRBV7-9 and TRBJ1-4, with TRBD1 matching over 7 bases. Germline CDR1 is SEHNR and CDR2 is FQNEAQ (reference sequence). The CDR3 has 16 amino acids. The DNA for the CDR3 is TGCGCCAGCAGCCAGGGGGAGACAGGAGCTAATGAAAAACTGTTTTTT. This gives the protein CASSQGETGANEKLFF.

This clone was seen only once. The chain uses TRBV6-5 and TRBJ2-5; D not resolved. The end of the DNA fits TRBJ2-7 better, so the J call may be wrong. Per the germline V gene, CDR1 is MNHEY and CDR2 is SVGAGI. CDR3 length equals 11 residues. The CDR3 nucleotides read TGTGCCAGCAGTACCCTCTACGAGCAGTACTTC. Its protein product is CASSTLYEQYF.

The CDR3 spells CASSFGGTNSPLHF. The CDR3 DNA sequence: TGTGCCAGCAGCTTCGGCGGGACGAATTCACCCCTCCACTTT. The V and J genes are TRBV27 and TRBJ1-6; possibly TRBD1 for D (5 bases). Trimming shortened V by 6 bases and J by 7 bases, and 13 bases separated the two germline ends. From germline, CDR1 is MNHEY and CDR2 SMNVEV (reference sequence). The CDR3 loop spans 14 amino acids.

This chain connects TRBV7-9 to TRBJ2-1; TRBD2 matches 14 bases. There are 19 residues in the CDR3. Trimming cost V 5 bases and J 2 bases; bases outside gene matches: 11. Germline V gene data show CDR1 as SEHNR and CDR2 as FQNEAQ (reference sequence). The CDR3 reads CASSPPMGLAGDPYNEQFF. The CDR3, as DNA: TGTGCCAGCAGCCCTCCCATGGGACTAGCGGGAGACCCCTACAATGAGCAGTTCTTC.

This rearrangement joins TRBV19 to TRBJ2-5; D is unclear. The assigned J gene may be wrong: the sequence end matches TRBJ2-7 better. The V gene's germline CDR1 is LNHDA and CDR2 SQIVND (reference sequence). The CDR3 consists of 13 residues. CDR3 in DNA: TGTGCCAGTAGTATAGGGGTCGCATACGAGCAGTACTTC. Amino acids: CASSIGVAYEQYF.

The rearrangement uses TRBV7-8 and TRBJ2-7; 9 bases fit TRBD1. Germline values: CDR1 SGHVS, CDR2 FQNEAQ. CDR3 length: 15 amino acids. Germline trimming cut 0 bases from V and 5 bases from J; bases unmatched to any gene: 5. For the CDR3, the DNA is TGTGCCAGCAGCTTAGCGGGGACAGGGAAAAACGAGCAGTACTTC. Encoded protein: CASSLAGTGKNEQYF.

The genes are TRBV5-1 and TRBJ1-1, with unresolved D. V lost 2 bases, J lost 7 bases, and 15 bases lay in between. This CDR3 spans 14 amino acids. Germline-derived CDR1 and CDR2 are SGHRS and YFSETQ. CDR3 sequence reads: CASSFSGPVGEAFF. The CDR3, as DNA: TGCGCCAGCAGCTTTTCGGGCCCGGTGGGTGAAGCTTTCTTT.

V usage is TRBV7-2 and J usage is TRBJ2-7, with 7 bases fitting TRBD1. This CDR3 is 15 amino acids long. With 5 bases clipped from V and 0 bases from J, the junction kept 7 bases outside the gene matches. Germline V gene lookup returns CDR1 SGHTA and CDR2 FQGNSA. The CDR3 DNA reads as TGTGCCAGCAGCCTGGGGACAGCGGCCTCCTACGAGCAGTACTTC. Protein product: CASSLGTAASYEQYF.

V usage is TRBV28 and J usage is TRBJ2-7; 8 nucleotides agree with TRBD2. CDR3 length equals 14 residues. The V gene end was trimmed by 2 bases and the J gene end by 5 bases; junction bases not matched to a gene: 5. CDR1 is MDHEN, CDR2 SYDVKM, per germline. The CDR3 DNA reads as TGTGCCAGCAGTTTAGCAGCGGGGGAAGACGAGCAGTACTTC. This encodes CASSLAAGEDEQYF.

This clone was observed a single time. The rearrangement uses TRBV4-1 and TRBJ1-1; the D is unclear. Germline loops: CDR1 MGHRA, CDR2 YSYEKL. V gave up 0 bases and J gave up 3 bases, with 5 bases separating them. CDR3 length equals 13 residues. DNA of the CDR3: TGCGCCAGCAGCCAAGAATGGGACACTGAAGCTTTCTTT. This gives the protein CASSQEWDTEAFF.

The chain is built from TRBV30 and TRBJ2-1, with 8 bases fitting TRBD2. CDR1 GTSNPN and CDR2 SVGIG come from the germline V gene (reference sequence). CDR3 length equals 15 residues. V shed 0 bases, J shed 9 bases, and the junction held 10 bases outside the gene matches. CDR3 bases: TGTGCCTGGAGTGTAACCTCGGGGGGGCCGACTGAGCAGTTCTTC. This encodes CAWSVTSGGPTEQFF.

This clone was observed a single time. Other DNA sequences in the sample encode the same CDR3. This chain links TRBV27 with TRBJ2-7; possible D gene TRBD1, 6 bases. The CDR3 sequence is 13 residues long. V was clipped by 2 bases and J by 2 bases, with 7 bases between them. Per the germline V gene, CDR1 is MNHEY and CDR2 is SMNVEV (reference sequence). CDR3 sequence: CASSLNRAYEQYF. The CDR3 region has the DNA TGTGCCAGCAGTTTAAACAGGGCCTACGAGCAGTACTTC.

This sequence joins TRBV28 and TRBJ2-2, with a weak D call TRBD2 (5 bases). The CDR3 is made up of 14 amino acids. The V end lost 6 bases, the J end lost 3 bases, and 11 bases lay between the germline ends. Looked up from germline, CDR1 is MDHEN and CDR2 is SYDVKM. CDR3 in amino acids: CASSARGHTGELFF. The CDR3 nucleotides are TGTGCCAGCAGCGCTCGGGGTCACACCGGGGAGCTGTTTTTT.

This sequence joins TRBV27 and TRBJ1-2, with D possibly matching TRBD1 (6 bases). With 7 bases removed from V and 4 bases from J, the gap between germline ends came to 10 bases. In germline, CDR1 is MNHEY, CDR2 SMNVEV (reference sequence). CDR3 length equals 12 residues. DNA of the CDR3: TGTGCCAGCAAAACAGGGTCCTATGGCTACACCTTC. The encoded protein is CASKTGSYGYTF.

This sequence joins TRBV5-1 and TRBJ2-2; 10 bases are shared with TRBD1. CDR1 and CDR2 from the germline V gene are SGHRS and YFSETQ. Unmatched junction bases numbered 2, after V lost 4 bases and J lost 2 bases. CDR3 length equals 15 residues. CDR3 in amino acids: CASSQTGGNTGELFF. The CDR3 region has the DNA TGCGCCAGCAGCCAGACAGGGGGCAACACCGGGGAGCTGTTTTTT.

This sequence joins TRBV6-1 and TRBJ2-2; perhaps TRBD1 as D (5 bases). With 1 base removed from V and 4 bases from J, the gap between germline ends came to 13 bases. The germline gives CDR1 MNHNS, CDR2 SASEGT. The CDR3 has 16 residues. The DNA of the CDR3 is TGTGCCAGCAGTGAAGTCGGCAGGGCCGTCACCGGGGAGCTGTTTTTT. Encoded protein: CASSEVGRAVTGELFF.

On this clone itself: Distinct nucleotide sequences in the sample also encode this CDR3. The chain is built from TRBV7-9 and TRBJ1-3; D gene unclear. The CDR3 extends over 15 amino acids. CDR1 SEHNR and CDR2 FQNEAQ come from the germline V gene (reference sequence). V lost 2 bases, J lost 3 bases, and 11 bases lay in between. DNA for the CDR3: TGTGCCAGCAGCTTATCGGAGGTCGTTGGAAACACCATATATTTT. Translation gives CASSLSEVVGNTIYF.

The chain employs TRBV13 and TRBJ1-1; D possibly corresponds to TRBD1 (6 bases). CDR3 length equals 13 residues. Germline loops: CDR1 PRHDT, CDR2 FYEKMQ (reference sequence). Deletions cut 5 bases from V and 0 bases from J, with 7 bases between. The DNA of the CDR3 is TGTGCCAGCAGCGGGGGCCTGAACACTGAAGCTTTCTTT. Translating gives CASSGGLNTEAFF. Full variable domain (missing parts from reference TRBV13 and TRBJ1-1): AAGVIQSPRHLIKEKRETATLKCYPIPRHDTVYWYQQGPGQDPQFLISFYEKMQSDKGSIPDRFSAQQFSDYHSELNMSSLELGDSALYFCASSGGLNTEAFFGQGTRLTVV.

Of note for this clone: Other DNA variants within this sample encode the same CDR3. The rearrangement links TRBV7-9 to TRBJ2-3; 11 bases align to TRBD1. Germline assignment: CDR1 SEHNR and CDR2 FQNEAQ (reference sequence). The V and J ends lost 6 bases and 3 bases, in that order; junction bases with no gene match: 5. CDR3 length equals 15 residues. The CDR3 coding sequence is TGTGCCAGCAGTCCCGGGACAGGGGGTACAGATACGCAGTATTTT. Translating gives CASSPGTGGTDTQYF. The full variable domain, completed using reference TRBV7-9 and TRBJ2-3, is DTGVSQNPRHKITKRGQNVTFRCDPISEHNRLYWYRQTLGQGPEFLTYFQNEAQLEKSRLLSDRFSAERPKGSFSTLEIQRTEQGDSAMYLCASSPGTGGTDTQYFGPGTRLTVL.

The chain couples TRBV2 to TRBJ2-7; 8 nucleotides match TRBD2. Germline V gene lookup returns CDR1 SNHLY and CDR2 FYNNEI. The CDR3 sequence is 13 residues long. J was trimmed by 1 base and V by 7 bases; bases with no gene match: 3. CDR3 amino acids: CASTLAESYEQYF. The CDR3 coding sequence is TGTGCCAGCACACTAGCGGAATCCTACGAGCAGTACTTC.

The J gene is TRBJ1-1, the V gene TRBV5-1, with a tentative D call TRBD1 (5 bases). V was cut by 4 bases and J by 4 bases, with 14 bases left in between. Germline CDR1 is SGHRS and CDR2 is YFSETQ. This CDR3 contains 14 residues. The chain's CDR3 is CASSGHRPGTEAFF. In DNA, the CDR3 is TGCGCCAGCAGCGGACACCGGCCGGGCACTGAAGCTTTCTTT.

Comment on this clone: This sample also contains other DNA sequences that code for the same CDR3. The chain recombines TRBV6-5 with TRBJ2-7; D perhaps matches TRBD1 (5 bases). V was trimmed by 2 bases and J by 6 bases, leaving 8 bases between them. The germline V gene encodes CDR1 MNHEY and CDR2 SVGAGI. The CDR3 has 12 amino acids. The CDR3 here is CASSYRGGEQYF. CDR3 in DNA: TGTGCCAGCAGTTACAGGGGTGGCGAGCAGTACTTC.

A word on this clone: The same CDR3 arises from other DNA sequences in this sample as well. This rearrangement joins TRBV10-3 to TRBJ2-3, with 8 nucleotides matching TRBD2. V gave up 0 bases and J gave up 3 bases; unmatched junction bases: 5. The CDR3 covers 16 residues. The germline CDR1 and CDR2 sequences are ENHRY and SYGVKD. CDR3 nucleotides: TGTGCCATCAGTGAGTCCAGCGGGGGAGAGACAGATACGCAGTATTTT. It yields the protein CAISESSGGETDTQYF.

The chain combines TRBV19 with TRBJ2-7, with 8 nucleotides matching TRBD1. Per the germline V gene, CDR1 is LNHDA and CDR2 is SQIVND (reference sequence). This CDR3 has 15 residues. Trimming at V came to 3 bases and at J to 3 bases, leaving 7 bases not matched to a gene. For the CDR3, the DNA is TGTGCCAGTAGTATGGGGCAGGGGGCCGTCTACGAGCAGTACTTC. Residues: CASSMGQGAVYEQYF.

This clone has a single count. The CDR3 nucleotides read TGTGCCAGCACCGAAACGGGCAGGGGCTCACCCCTCCACTTT. It yields the protein CASTETGRGSPLHF. This chain connects TRBV27 to TRBJ1-6, with a tentative D call TRBD1 (6 bases). V lost 7 bases and J lost 10, with 17 bases in between. The CDR3 length is 14 residues. Germline assignment: CDR1 MNHEY and CDR2 SMNVEV (reference sequence).

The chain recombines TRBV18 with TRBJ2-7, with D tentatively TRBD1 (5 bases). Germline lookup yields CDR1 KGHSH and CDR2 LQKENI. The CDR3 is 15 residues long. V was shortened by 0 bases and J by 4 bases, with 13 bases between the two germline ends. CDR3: CASSPPGPINYEQYF. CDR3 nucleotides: TGTGCCAGCTCACCACCGGGGCCGATTAATTACGAGCAGTACTTC.

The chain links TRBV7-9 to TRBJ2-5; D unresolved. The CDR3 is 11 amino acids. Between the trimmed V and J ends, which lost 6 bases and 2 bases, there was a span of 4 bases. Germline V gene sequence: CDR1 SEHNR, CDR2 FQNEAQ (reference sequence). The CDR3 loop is CASSRQETQYF. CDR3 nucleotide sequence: TGTGCCAGCAGTAGACAAGAGACCCAGTACTTC.

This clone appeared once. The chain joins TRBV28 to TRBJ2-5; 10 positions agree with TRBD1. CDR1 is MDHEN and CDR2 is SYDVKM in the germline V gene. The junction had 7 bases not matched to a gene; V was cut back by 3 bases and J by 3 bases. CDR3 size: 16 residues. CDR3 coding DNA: TGTGCCAGCAGTTTCCCGGGACAGGGGTCCGAAGAGACCCAGTACTTC. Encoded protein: CASSFPGQGSEETQYF.